These 29 T cell receptor beta chains were sequenced from one sample in a study of shared clonotypes between healthy human individuals. Sequenced by immunoSEQ multiplex PCR; TCRdb stores in-frame clones only, minus some. The sample includes some 2 million clones, about 95% of them seen just once. CD45RO-negative, CCR7-selected cells formed the naive CD8 fraction, which excluded terminally differentiated effector memory CD45RA+ cells. Sequenced: naive CD8+ T cells sorted from blood. The receptors originated from a man between 18 and 35 years old in good health.

The chain carries TRBV27 and TRBJ2-7, with 9 nucleotides matching TRBD1. CDR1 is MNHEY, CDR2 SMNVEV, per germline (reference sequence). This CDR3 contains 15 residues. J was trimmed by 5 bases and V by 3 bases; bases with no gene match: 8. CDR3 sequence reads: CASSLLQGARNEQYF. The CDR3 coding sequence is TGTGCCAGCAGTTTGCTACAGGGGGCAAGGAACGAGCAGTACTTC.

The rearrangement joins TRBV4-1 to TRBJ2-7, with a weak D call TRBD1 (6 bases). V gave up 2 bases and J gave up 6 bases, with 20 bases separating them. The germline gives CDR1 MGHRA, CDR2 YSYEKL. This CDR3 region has 16 residues. The CDR3 sequence: CASSQYGQDSPREQYF. CDR3 nucleotide sequence: TGCGCCAGCAGCCAATACGGTCAGGACAGCCCGCGCGAGCAGTACTTC.

The rearrangement uses TRBV5-5 and TRBJ2-7; D call uncertain. Germline V gives CDR1 SGHKS, CDR2 YYEKEE (reference sequence). With 3 bases removed from V and 0 bases from J, the gap between germline ends came to 10 bases. The CDR3 covers 14 residues. This CDR3 is CASSSAHVSYEQYF. CDR3 bases: TGTGCCAGCAGCTCCGCTCATGTCTCCTACGAGCAGTACTTC.

The chain joins TRBV4-1 to TRBJ1-4; TRBD1 agrees at 8 bases. The germline gives CDR1 MGHRA, CDR2 YSYEKL. CDR3 length: 14 amino acids. After removal of 4 bases from V and 4 bases from J, the junction contained 2 bases not matched to a gene. The CDR3 protein is CASSLGQGNEKLFF. CDR3 nucleotides: TGCGCCAGCAGCCTTGGACAGGGTAATGAAAAACTGTTTTTT.

V and J are TRBV6-1 and TRBJ1-6; D might be TRBD1 (5 bases). The CDR3 has 14 amino acids. V was pared by 5 bases and J by 10 bases, with 15 bases between. Per the germline V gene, CDR1 is MNHNS and CDR2 is SASEGT. The CDR3 spells CASSPRTGRSPLHF. The CDR3 DNA reads as TGTGCCAGCAGTCCACGAACAGGACGGTCACCCCTCCACTTT.

The genes are TRBV11-2 and TRBJ2-7; possible D gene TRBD2, 5 bases. Deletions cut 5 bases from V and 5 bases from J, with 13 bases between. The CDR3 runs to 13 residues. CDR1 is SGHAT, CDR2 FQNNGV, per germline. The CDR3 protein is CASSPGILDEQYF. In nucleotides, the CDR3 is TGTGCCAGCAGCCCCGGGATCCTTGACGAGCAGTACTTC.

The rearrangement uses TRBV5-8 and TRBJ2-7; D uncertain. This CDR3 spans 15 amino acids. The V end was cut by 0 bases, the J end by 5 bases, with 15 bases between. Looked up from germline, CDR1 is SGHTS and CDR2 is YDEGEE. The chain's CDR3 is CASSLARLYRNEQYF. CDR3 nucleotide sequence: TGTGCCAGCAGCTTGGCCCGGCTCTACAGAAACGAGCAGTACTTC.

This CDR3 reads CASSPLSGNEQYF. As DNA, the CDR3 is TGTGCCAGCTCACCACTAAGCGGAAACGAGCAGTACTTC. This chain connects TRBV18 to TRBJ2-7, with D tentatively TRBD2 (5 bases). Germline V gene sequence: CDR1 KGHSH, CDR2 LQKENI. The V gene lost 1 base and the J gene lost 5 bases, with 9 bases spanning the gap. The CDR3 covers 13 residues.

Turning to this clone: At one of its ends the junction is not consistent with the germline gene, which may arise from a read error. This rearrangement joins TRBV7-9 to TRBJ2-2; TRBD2 matches 12 bases. CDR1 SEHNR and CDR2 FQNEAQ come from the germline V gene (reference sequence). The CDR3 runs 17 residues. CDR3 in DNA: TGCGCCAGCAGCACTCGACTAGCGGGAGCTGGCACCGGGGAGCTGTTTTTT. This sequence encodes CASSTRLAGAGTGELFF.

The chain joins TRBV5-6 to TRBJ2-6; D ambiguous. CDR3 length: 15 residues. Trimming left V 4 bases short and J 0 bases short, with 8 bases between. Germline loops: CDR1 SGHDT, CDR2 YYEEEE. CDR3 sequence reads: CASSPWGSGANVLTF. Here the CDR3 DNA reads TGTGCCAGCAGCCCCTGGGGCTCTGGGGCCAACGTCCTGACTTTC. The variable domain in full, with the rest retrieved from reference TRBV5-6 and TRBJ2-6, is DAGVTQSPTHLIKTRGQQVTLRCSPKSGHDTVSWYQQALGQGPQFIFQYYEEEERQRGNFPDRFSGHQFPNYSSELNVNALLLGDSALYLCASSPWGSGANVLTFGAGSRLTVL.

This chain's CDR3 is CASSFGTAAPAGYTF. In DNA form, the CDR3 reads TGTGCCAGCAGCTTCGGGACAGCTGCACCGGCCGGCTACACCTTC. V gene TRBV5-6 combines with J gene TRBJ1-2, with TRBD1 identical over 7 bases. With 2 bases clipped from V and 8 bases from J, the junction kept 12 bases outside the gene matches. This CDR3 is 15 amino acids long. From germline, CDR1 is SGHDT and CDR2 YYEEEE.

This chain joins TRBV27 and TRBJ2-7; 7 bases match TRBD1. The V gene end was trimmed by 2 bases and the J gene end by 7 bases; junction bases not matched to a gene: 8. The germline gives CDR1 MNHEY, CDR2 SMNVEV (reference sequence). The CDR3 is 14 amino acids. Here the CDR3 DNA reads TGTGCCAGCAGTTTAACAGGGGCATTTCGGGAGCAGTACTTC. Protein: CASSLTGAFREQYF.

The chain carries TRBV28 and TRBJ1-1; D unclear. The CDR3 totals 15 residues. The V end was cut by 2 bases, the J end by 1 base, with 11 bases between. The germline CDR1 and CDR2 sequences are MDHEN and SYDVKM. In nucleotides, the CDR3 is TGTGCCAGCAGTTTAAACACACTCGAGAACACTGAAGCTTTCTTT. Its protein product is CASSLNTLENTEAFF.

This clone was seen just once. This chain links TRBV27 with TRBJ1-1, with D uncertain. The CDR3 loop spans 14 amino acids. CDR1 is MNHEY and CDR2 is SMNVEV in the germline V gene (reference sequence). V was clipped by 7 bases and J by 7 bases, with 19 bases between them. The CDR3 DNA sequence: TGTGCCAGCACATACTCCGGTGGGCAGAGTGAAGCTTTCTTT. Protein sequence: CASTYSGGQSEAFF.

The chain joins TRBV5-4 to TRBJ2-3; no reliable D call. Germline V gives CDR1 SGHNT, CDR2 YYREEE (reference sequence). Trimming pared 0 bases from V and 0 bases from J, leaving 8 bases between. This CDR3 region has 15 residues. The CDR3 nucleotides read TGTGCCAGCAGCTTGGCGGCTAGAAGCACAGATACGCAGTATTTT. This codes for CASSLAARSTDTQYF. Looking up the rest from reference TRBV5-4 and TRBJ2-3 gives the full variable domain: ETGVTQSPTHLIKTRGQQVTLRCSSQSGHNTVSWYQQALGQGPQFIFQYYREEENGRGNFPPRFSGLQFPNYSSELNVNALELDDSALYLCASSLAARSTDTQYFGPGTRLTVL.

The V and J genes are TRBV30 and TRBJ2-7; 12 bases align to TRBD2. Unmatched junction bases numbered 6, after V lost 2 bases and J lost 7 bases. The germline V gene has CDR1 GTSNPN and CDR2 SVGIG (reference sequence). The CDR3 loop spans 14 amino acids. CDR3 sequence reads: CAWSPLAGGGEQYF. CDR3 in DNA: TGTGCCTGGAGTCCCCTAGCGGGGGGGGGAGAGCAGTACTTC.

V gene TRBV7-9 combines with J gene TRBJ2-1; 13 bases fit TRBD2. V was pared by 3 bases and J by 6 bases, with 5 bases of the junction left unmatched. The germline gives CDR1 SEHNR, CDR2 FQNEAQ (reference sequence). The CDR3 extends over 16 amino acids. The CDR3 loop is CASSFYGLAGVNEQFF. As DNA, the CDR3 is TGTGCCAGCAGCTTCTATGGACTAGCGGGAGTCAATGAGCAGTTCTTC.

The CDR3 bases are TGCGCCAGCAGCCCTGGTCGGGCGGGACATGGGACCTACGAGCAGTACTTC. Amino acids: CASSPGRAGHGTYEQYF. The V gene is TRBV4-3, the J gene TRBJ2-7; either TRBD1 or TRBD2 may supply D (6 bases each). Germline V gives CDR1 LGHNA, CDR2 YSLEER. The CDR3 extends over 17 amino acids. Trimming took 4 bases from V and 2 from J, leaving 21 bases between them.

V is TRBV28 and J is TRBJ2-7; 11 nucleotides align to TRBD2. This CDR3 is built from 14 residues. CDR1 MDHEN and CDR2 SYDVKM come from the germline V gene. V shed 6 bases and J 5 bases; nucleotides not matched to a gene: 6. CDR3 DNA sequence: TGTGCCAGCAGCTTGCTAGCGGGAGGCAACGAGCAGTACTTC. It codes for CASSLLAGGNEQYF.

The chain couples TRBV14 to TRBJ2-5; D gene uncertain. CDR3 length: 14 residues. V lost 5 bases and J 3 bases, leaving 13 bases between the germline ends. Germline V lookup: CDR1 SGHDN, CDR2 FVKESK. The CDR3 reads CASSGWELEETQYF. The CDR3 coding sequence is TGTGCCAGCAGCGGCTGGGAACTCGAAGAGACCCAGTACTTC.

The chain combines TRBV7-9 with TRBJ2-7; 8 bases map to TRBD1. Germline CDR1 reads SEHNR; CDR2 reads FQNEAQ (reference sequence). The length of the CDR3 is 14 residues. V dropped 3 bases and J dropped 5; count of bases not matched to a gene: 6. In nucleotides, the CDR3 is TGTGCCAGCAGCTTCGGGACAGGTCCCGACGAGCAGTACTTC. Translated, it gives CASSFGTGPDEQYF.

The chain recombines TRBV19 with TRBJ1-1, with 8 bases lining up with TRBD1. The ends lost 1 base at V and 4 bases at J; junction bases unmatched: 5. The CDR3 loop spans 15 amino acids. Looked up from germline, CDR1 is LNHDA and CDR2 is SQIVND (reference sequence). This CDR3 is CASSIGDRLSTEAFF. The CDR3 region has the DNA TGTGCCAGTAGTATAGGGGACAGGCTTTCCACTGAAGCTTTCTTT.

This chain links TRBV27 with TRBJ1-2; 7 nucleotides line up with TRBD1. V lost 5 bases and J lost 8; bases outside the gene matches: 8. CDR3 length: 13 amino acids. Germline loops: CDR1 MNHEY, CDR2 SMNVEV (reference sequence). This CDR3 is CASSLTGVDGYTF. The CDR3 nucleotides read TGTGCCAGCAGTCTTACAGGGGTCGACGGCTACACCTTC.

This clone was seen more than once but under ten times. The chain has TRBV5-1 and TRBJ2-1; unclear D gene. Germline V lookup: CDR1 SGHRS, CDR2 YFSETQ. The CDR3 extends over 15 amino acids. Trimming cost V 0 bases and J 6 bases, with 13 bases left between them. The CDR3 coding sequence is TGCGCCAGCAGCTTGGAAGGGCCGGGTTCCAATGAGCAGTTCTTC. This encodes CASSLEGPGSNEQFF.

The chain carries TRBV11-2 and TRBJ2-5, with TRBD2 identical over 14 bases. This CDR3 spans 18 amino acids. The junction had 9 bases not matched to a gene; V was cut back by 1 base and J by 5 bases. CDR1 is SGHAT, CDR2 FQNNGV, per germline. This CDR3 is CASSLVPTSGRALETQYF. The DNA for the CDR3 is TGTGCCAGCAGCTTAGTCCCGACTAGCGGGAGGGCCCTTGAGACCCAGTACTTC.

CDR3 in DNA: TGTGCCAGCAGACGCCGTGGGGACCGATACTATGGCTACACCTTC. Translated: CASRRRGDRYYGYTF. This chain connects TRBV7-2 to TRBJ1-2, with D perhaps matching TRBD1 (5 bases). The CDR3 is 15 residues long. From germline, CDR1 is SGHTA and CDR2 FQGNSA. Trimming removed 6 bases at V and 3 bases at J, with 17 bases between.

This clone was observed once. The chain carries TRBV18 and TRBJ2-7, with D tentatively TRBD1 or TRBD2 (6 bases each). Trimming removed 3 bases from V and 2 bases from J, with 20 bases in between. This CDR3 region has 17 residues. The germline V gene encodes CDR1 KGHSH and CDR2 LQKENI. The CDR3 DNA reads TGTGCCAGCTCACCGTTAAAGTCCACGGGGGCCACCTACGAGCAGTACTTC. Translated: CASSPLKSTGATYEQYF. Combining the CDR3 with reference TRBV18 and TRBJ2-7 gives the whole variable domain NAGVMQNPRHLVRRRGQEARLRCSPMKGHSHVYWYRQLPEEGLKFMVYLQKENIIDESGMPKERFSAEFPKEGPSILRIQQVVRGDSAAYFCASSPLKSTGATYEQYFGPGTRLTVT.

V gene TRBV2 combines with J gene TRBJ2-5; 7 bases align to TRBD1. The germline V gene encodes CDR1 SNHLY and CDR2 FYNNEI. The CDR3 has 19 amino acids. V shed 5 bases, J shed 0 bases, and the junction held 18 bases outside the gene matches. CDR3: CASSLPITGQKENQETQYF. For the CDR3, the DNA is TGTGCCAGCAGTCTACCAATTACGGGACAGAAGGAGAACCAAGAGACCCAGTACTTC.

The genes are TRBV15 and TRBJ1-4; D not certain. V was trimmed by 5 bases and J by 0 bases, leaving 7 bases between them. The CDR3 runs to 14 residues. Germline CDR1 reads LNHNV; CDR2 reads YYDKDF (reference sequence). CDR3 amino acids: CATSGGSTNEKLFF. The CDR3 coding sequence is TGTGCCACCAGCGGCGGATCAACTAATGAAAAACTGTTTTTT.